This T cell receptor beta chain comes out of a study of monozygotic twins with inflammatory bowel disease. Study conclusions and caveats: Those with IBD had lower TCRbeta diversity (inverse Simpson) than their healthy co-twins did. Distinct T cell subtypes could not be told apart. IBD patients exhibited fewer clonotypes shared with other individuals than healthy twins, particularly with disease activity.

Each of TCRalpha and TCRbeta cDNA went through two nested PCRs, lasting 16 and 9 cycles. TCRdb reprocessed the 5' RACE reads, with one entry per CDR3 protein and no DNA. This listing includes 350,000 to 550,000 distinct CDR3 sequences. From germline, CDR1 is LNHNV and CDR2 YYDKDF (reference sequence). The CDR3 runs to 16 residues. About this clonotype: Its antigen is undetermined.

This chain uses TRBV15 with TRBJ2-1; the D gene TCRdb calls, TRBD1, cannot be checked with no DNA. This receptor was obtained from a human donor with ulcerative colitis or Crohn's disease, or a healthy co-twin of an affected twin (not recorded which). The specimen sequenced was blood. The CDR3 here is CATTTVPPSSYNEQFF.